These 6 T cell receptor beta chains came from one sample sequenced in a study of T-cell reconstitution after alpha-beta-depleted transplantation in children. Unique molecular identifiers tagged the TCRbeta library. TCRdb recomputed calls from the PCR reads with MiXCR, one row per CDR3 protein. The sample holds about 580,000 distinct CDR3 sequences, 25% to 30% seen once. The source was PBMCs, collected before TCRalphabeta/CD19-depleted stem cell transplant. The receptors here all came from a boy under three years old with Wiskott-Aldrich syndrome, due to receive a stem cell transplant.

This clonotype occurred a few times. V is TRBV5-1 and J is TRBJ2-3, with 8 bases lining up with TRBD2. The V and J ends lost 0 bases and 6 bases, in that order; junction bases with no gene match: 9. The germline gives CDR1 SGHRS, CDR2 YFSETQ. The CDR3 extends over 16 amino acids. The CDR3 region is CASSLGTSFVGDTQYF. The CDR3, as DNA: TGCGCCAGCAGCTTGGGGACTAGCTTCGTTGGGGATACGCAGTATTTT.

In this sample, this clonotype turned up a few times. The V gene is TRBV30, the J gene TRBJ2-7; 7 nucleotides align to TRBD1. With V trimmed by 2 bases and J by 2 bases, 6 bases remained unmatched. Germline lookup yields CDR1 GTSNPN and CDR2 SVGIG (reference sequence). The length of the CDR3 is 14 residues. For the CDR3, the DNA is TGTGCCTGGAGTCGATTTGGGACAGCCTACGAGCAGTACTTC. Protein: CAWSRFGTAYEQYF.

The chain uses TRBV14 and TRBJ2-1; D is perhaps TRBD2 (6 bases). The CDR3 is 18 residues long. Per germline, CDR1 SGHDN and CDR2 FVKESK. The ends were cut back, 0 bases at V and 2 bases at J, with 17 bases in the middle. The CDR3 spells CASSQDFGGGPTYNEQFF. In nucleotides, the CDR3 is TGTGCCAGCAGCCAAGATTTCGGGGGAGGCCCCACCTACAATGAGCAGTTCTTC.

This clonotype was recorded many times. The CDR3 loop is CASSFGTGNYGYTF. The CDR3 DNA reads TGTGCCAGCAGCTTTGGGACAGGGAACTATGGCTACACCTTC. The V and J genes are TRBV7-2 and TRBJ1-2, with 9 positions matching TRBD1. Germline loops: CDR1 SGHTA, CDR2 FQGNSA. Unmatched junction bases numbered 1, after V lost 3 bases and J lost 2 bases. The CDR3 totals 14 residues.

This clonotype was counted only a few times. This rearrangement joins TRBV18 to TRBJ2-7; D is unresolved. CDR3 size: 16 residues. Trimming stripped 1 base from V and 2 bases from J, with 15 bases between. From germline, CDR1 is KGHSH and CDR2 LQKENI. The DNA of the CDR3 is TGTGCCAGCTCACCACTTTCTGGCGGAATTACCTACGAGCAGTACTTC. This gives the protein CASSPLSGGITYEQYF.

The CDR3 here is CASSLGGLAGSYEQYF. CDR3 coding DNA: TGTGCCAGCAGCTTAGGGGGGCTAGCGGGCTCCTACGAGCAGTACTTC. The V gene is TRBV7-8, the J gene TRBJ2-7; 8 nucleotides line up with TRBD2. Germline assignment: CDR1 SGHVS and CDR2 FQNEAQ. The CDR3 is 16 amino acids. With 1 base clipped from V and 0 bases from J, the junction kept 5 bases outside the gene matches.